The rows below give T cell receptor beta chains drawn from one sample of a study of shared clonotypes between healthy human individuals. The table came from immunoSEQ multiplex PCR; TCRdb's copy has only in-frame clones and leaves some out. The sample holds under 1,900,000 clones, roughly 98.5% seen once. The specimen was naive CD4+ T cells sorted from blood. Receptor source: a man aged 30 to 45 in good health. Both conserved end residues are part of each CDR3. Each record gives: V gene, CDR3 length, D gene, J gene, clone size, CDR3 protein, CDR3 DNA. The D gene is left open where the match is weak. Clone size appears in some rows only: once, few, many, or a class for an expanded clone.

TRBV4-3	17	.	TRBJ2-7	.	CASSQYRDWATSYEQYF	TGCGCCAGCAGCCAATACAGGGATTGGGCCACCTCCTACGAGCAGTACTTC
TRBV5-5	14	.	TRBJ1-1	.	CASSLRQMNTEAFF	TGTGCCAGCAGCTTGCGACAGATGAACACTGAAGCTTTCTTT
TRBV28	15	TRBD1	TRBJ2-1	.	CASSPGQGAYNEQFF	TGTGCCAGCAGCCCGGGACAGGGGGCTTACAATGAGCAGTTCTTC
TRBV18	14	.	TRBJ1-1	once	CASSPPEGFAEAFF	TGTGCCAGCTCACCACCTGAGGGATTCGCTGAAGCTTTCTTT
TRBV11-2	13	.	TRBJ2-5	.	CASSPQNKETQYF	TGTGCCAGCAGCCCACAGAATAAAGAGACCCAGTACTTC
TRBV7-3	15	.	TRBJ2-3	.	CASSLGSPRTDTQYF	TGTGCCAGCAGCTTAGGGAGCCCCCGCACAGATACGCAGTATTTT
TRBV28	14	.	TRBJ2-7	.	CASSFGNRVYEQYF	TGTGCCAGCAGTTTTGGTAACAGGGTGTACGAGCAGTACTTC
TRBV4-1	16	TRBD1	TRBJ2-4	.	CASSLIGQVVGNIQYF	TGCGCCAGCAGCCTTATAGGACAGGTCGTTGGTAACATTCAGTACTTC
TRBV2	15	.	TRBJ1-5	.	CASSELLQGAQPQHF	TGTGCCAGCAGTGAACTATTGCAGGGTGCTCAGCCCCAGCATTTT
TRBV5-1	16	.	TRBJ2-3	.	CASSLVDTSRGDTQYF	TGCGCCAGCAGCTTGGTAGACACCTCACGGGGAGATACGCAGTATTTT
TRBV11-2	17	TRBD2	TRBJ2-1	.	CASRLAGGKGVYNEQFF	TGTGCCAGCAGACTAGCGGGAGGCAAGGGAGTGTACAATGAGCAGTTCTTC
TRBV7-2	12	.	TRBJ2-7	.	CASSSAEYEQYF	TGTGCCAGCAGCTCGGCAGAGTACGAGCAGTACTTC
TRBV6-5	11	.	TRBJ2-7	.	CASSYLETQYF	TGTGCCAGCAGTTATCTGGAAACGCAGTACTTC
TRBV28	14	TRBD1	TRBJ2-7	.	CASSLVDRGYEQYF	TGTGCCAGCAGTTTAGTCGACAGGGGCTACGAGCAGTACTTC
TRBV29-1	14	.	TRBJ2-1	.	CSVAPVLIVNEQFF	TGCAGCGTTGCCCCCGTCCTGATCGTCAATGAGCAGTTCTTC
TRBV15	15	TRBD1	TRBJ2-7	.	CATSSRQGTTYEQYF	TGTGCCACCAGCAGTAGACAGGGGACGACCTACGAGCAGTACTTC
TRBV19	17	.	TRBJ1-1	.	CASSRSKSGLRNTEAFF	TGTGCCAGTAGTAGGTCCAAGTCAGGCCTTCGGAACACTGAAGCTTTCTTT
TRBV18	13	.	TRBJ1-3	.	CASSPRSGNTIYF	TGTGCCAGCTCACCACGCTCTGGAAACACCATATATTTT
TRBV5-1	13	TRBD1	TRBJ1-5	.	CASSTETGQPQHF	TGCGCCAGCAGCACCGAGACAGGGCAGCCCCAGCATTTT
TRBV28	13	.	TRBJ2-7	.	CASSLTTPAEQYF	TGTGCCAGCAGTCTCACGACACCCGCGGAGCAGTACTTC
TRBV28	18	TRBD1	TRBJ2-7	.	CASSFSGTVIRRSYEQYF	TGTGCCAGCAGTTTCTCAGGGACAGTCATTCGTCGTAGCTACGAGCAGTACTTC
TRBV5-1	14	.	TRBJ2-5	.	CASSLSQVLETQYF	TGCGCCAGCAGCTTGTCCCAGGTTCTTGAGACCCAGTACTTC
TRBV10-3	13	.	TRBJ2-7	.	CATHGPGRNEQYF	TGTGCCACCCATGGACCAGGCCGAAACGAGCAGTACTTC
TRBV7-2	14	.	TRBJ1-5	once	CASSSKPRSVPQHF	TGTGCCAGCAGCTCAAAGCCCAGGTCGGTGCCCCAGCATTTT
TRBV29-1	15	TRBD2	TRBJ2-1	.	CSGQGTSGDYNEQFF	TGCAGCGGCCAGGGGACTAGCGGGGACTACAATGAGCAGTTCTTC
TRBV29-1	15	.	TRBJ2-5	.	CSVHRALSLRETQYF	TGCAGCGTCCACCGGGCCTTATCCTTGAGGGAGACCCAGTACTTC